This T cell receptor beta chain was recovered during a study of blood T cell repertoires in COVID-19. Study summary: The United States, Italy and Spain provided the acute and convalescent COVID-19 samples. Nucleic acid was either cDNA or gDNA, and it came from T cells, B-cell-depleted T cells, or PBMCs.

Germline V gene sequence: CDR1 SQVTM, CDR2 ANQGSEA. This CDR3 region has 15 residues. The ends lost 7 bases at V and 9 bases at J; junction bases unmatched: 14. How the authors handled the data: The assay estimated nucleated cells by amplifying reference gene primers. TCRdb's table, derived via immunoSEQ multiplex PCR, lists solely in-frame clones and lacks some. V, J and clone size reflect that table, while D and trimming were determined from the DNA. The sample includes around 130,000 clones, approximately 88% of them seen just once. The receptor was isolated from a man aged 55-75 years with active or convalescent COVID-19. The chain joins TRBV29-1 to TRBJ2-1; 11 nucleotides agree with TRBD2. Sample: peripheral blood. The CDR3 region has the DNA TGCAGCGCCCTACCGGGACTAGCGGCCGCTGGTGAGCAGTTCTTC. Residues: CSALPGLAAAGEQFF.